These 28 T cell receptor beta chains came from one sample sequenced in a study of blood T cell repertoires in COVID-19. Sequencing used immunoSEQ multiplex PCR; TCRdb keeps in-frame clones, though not all of them. Of about 150,000 clones in the sample, around four fifths were seen once. Input material: peripheral blood. These TCRs come from a woman between 65 and 79 years old who had recovered from COVID-19.

The chain joins TRBV10-3 to TRBJ2-3; 7 bases agree with TRBD2. This CDR3 spans 12 amino acids. Germline-derived CDR1 and CDR2 are ENHRY and SYGVKD. The V segment lost 2 bases and the J segment 8 bases; nucleotides outside the gene matches: 1. The CDR3 sequence: CAISEGEGTQYF. The CDR3, as DNA: TGTGCCATCAGTGAGGGGGAGGGTACGCAGTATTTT.

Comments on this clone: The limits of the CDR3 on the DNA are not certain, so only TCRdb's listed CDR3 is given. This chain uses TRBV29-1 with TRBJ2-1; TRBD2 is the table's D call and was not checked against the DNA. Germline CDR1 SQVTM, CDR2 ANQGSEA. The CDR3 totals 13 residues, both ends included. The CDR3 loop reads CSVEFASGSSWVF.

The rearrangement uses TRBV10-1 and TRBJ1-6; D not resolved. CDR1 and CDR2 (germline): WNHNN, SYGVQD (reference sequence). The germline V and J ends were trimmed by 9 bases and 2 bases, with 26 bases remaining between them. The CDR3 covers 19 residues. The CDR3 coding sequence is TGCGCCAGAGACGCCCCCGGGCGGGCTATTGGGACCTATAATTCACCCCTCCACTTT. Its protein is CARDAPGRAIGTYNSPLHF.

There are a few counts of this clone. The V call is TRBV12-3 or TRBV12-4, the J call TRBJ2-1, with a weak D call TRBD2 (5 bases). The length of the CDR3 is 13 residues. The V and J ends lost 6 bases and 6 bases respectively, with 12 bases between them. The CDR3 sequence: CASRLDGGNEQFF. The CDR3 coding sequence is TGTGCCAGCAGGCTGGATGGAGGCAATGAGCAGTTCTTC.

This chain links TRBV9 with TRBJ2-1; D may be TRBD1 (5 bases). This CDR3 has 16 amino acids. In germline, CDR1 is SGDLS, CDR2 YYNGEE. The ends were cut back, 3 bases at V and 5 bases at J, with 18 bases in the middle. In DNA form, the CDR3 reads TGTGCCAGCAGCGAACTGAGGCAGGGTCCCCACAATGAGCAGTTCTTC. It codes for CASSELRQGPHNEQFF.

The chain carries TRBV7-2 and TRBJ2-3, with no clear D. The CDR3 covers 14 residues. The germline V gene encodes CDR1 SGHTA and CDR2 FQGNSA. Trimming cost V 2 bases and J 5 bases, with 11 bases left between them. The CDR3 DNA reads TGTGCCAGCAGCTTACCCGGTTTGGTAGATACGCAGTATTTT. This codes for CASSLPGLVDTQYF.

The chain links TRBV3-1 (or the pseudogene TRBV3-2) to TRBJ1-1, with unresolved D. This CDR3 has 14 residues. CDR1 and CDR2 from the germline V gene are LGHDT and YNNKEL (reference sequence). V lost 0 bases, J lost 4 bases, and 9 bases lay in between. The CDR3 DNA reads as TGTGCCAGCAGCCAAGAGTGGGGAGGCACTGAAGCTTTCTTT. Translated, it gives CASSQEWGGTEAFF.

The V and J genes are TRBV27 and TRBJ1-1, with a tentative D call TRBD1 (5 bases). CDR1 MNHEY and CDR2 SMNVEV come from the germline V gene (reference sequence). This CDR3 is 13 amino acids long. Between the trimmed V and J ends, which lost 3 bases and 4 bases, there was a span of 9 bases. CDR3 amino acids: CASSFPGGTEAFF. The CDR3 nucleotides read TGTGCCAGCAGTTTTCCCGGGGGCACTGAAGCTTTCTTT.

This chain links TRBV18 with TRBJ1-3; no clear D. From germline, CDR1 is KGHSH and CDR2 LQKENI. The CDR3 totals 16 residues. Trimming took 3 bases from V and 4 from J, leaving 16 bases between them. CDR3 sequence (DNA): TGTGCCAGCTCACCCAACGTCCCGACTCTGGGAAACACCATATATTTT. Amino acids: CASSPNVPTLGNTIYF.

This clone was recorded a few times. The gene calls are TRBV10-3 and TRBJ1-1; possibly TRBD1 for D (5 bases). Deletions cut 4 bases from V and 4 bases from J, with 16 bases between. The CDR3 covers 15 residues. The V gene's germline CDR1 is ENHRY and CDR2 SYGVKD. The CDR3 DNA reads TGTGCCATCAGTGCTGTAGGGCAGGGAGGCACTGAAGCTTTCTTT. This encodes CAISAVGQGGTEAFF.

This clone was counted a single time. This chain connects TRBV9 to TRBJ2-2; 12 nucleotides agree with TRBD2. V shed 0 bases, J shed 7 bases, and the junction held 7 bases outside the gene matches. Germline V gene data show CDR1 as SGDLS and CDR2 as YYNGEE. The CDR3 consists of 17 residues. The CDR3: CASSVGSGTSGRGELFF. The CDR3 coding sequence is TGTGCCAGCAGCGTAGGGTCTGGGACTAGCGGGCGCGGGGAGCTGTTTTTT. The full variable domain, completed using reference TRBV9 and TRBJ2-2, is DSGVTQTPKHLITATGQRVTLRCSPRSGDLSVYWYQQSLDQGLQFLIQYYNGEERAKGNILERFSAQQFPDLHSELNLSSLELGDSALYFCASSVGSGTSGRGELFFGEGSRLTVL.

The chain's CDR3 is CASSRQGGGVTEAFF. Here the CDR3 DNA reads TGCGCCAGCTCCCGACAGGGAGGCGGGGTGACTGAAGCTTTCTTT. The J gene is TRBJ1-1, the V gene TRBV5-1, with 7 bases that match TRBD1. CDR3 size: 15 residues. Germline CDR1 and CDR2: SGHRS and YFSETQ. The ends lost 7 bases at V and 5 bases at J; junction bases unmatched: 14.

On this clone: The germline gene is not matched at one end of the junction; a read error may be the cause. The gene calls are TRBV7-8 and TRBJ1-4, with D maybe TRBD1 (5 bases). Germline lookup yields CDR1 SGHVS and CDR2 FQNEAQ. The CDR3 is 13 residues long. The CDR3 spells CASSWGGTALPNF. The CDR3 nucleotides read TGTGCCAGCAGCTGGGGGGGGACGGCCCTCCCAAATTTT.

The J gene is TRBJ2-5, the V gene TRBV7-6, with D perhaps matching TRBD1 (7 bases). V lost 2 bases and J 2 bases, leaving 12 bases between the germline ends. This CDR3 contains 15 residues. The germline V gene encodes CDR1 SGHVS and CDR2 FNYEAQ. The CDR3 DNA follows: TGTGCCAGCAGCTTACCTCAGGGGGGACAAGAGACCCAGTACTTC. Translation: CASSLPQGGQETQYF.

This chain uses TRBV7-8 with TRBJ1-1; 7 positions agree with TRBD1. Trimming removed 5 bases from V and 1 base from J; junction bases left unmatched: 4. The CDR3 has 14 amino acids. Per the germline V gene, CDR1 is SGHVS and CDR2 is FQNEAQ. CDR3 in amino acids: CASSGRTGNTEAFF. CDR3 sequence (DNA): TGTGCCAGCAGCGGCAGGACAGGGAACACTGAAGCTTTCTTT.

The V gene is TRBV2, the J gene TRBJ2-7, with TRBD2 identical over 8 bases. V was clipped by 10 bases and J by 4 bases; unmatched bases: 15. CDR1 is SNHLY and CDR2 is FYNNEI in the germline V gene. The CDR3 has 15 residues. The CDR3 DNA reads TGTGCCACCAGGAGGTGGGCCGGGGGGGCTTACGAGCAGTACTTC. This encodes CATRRWAGGAYEQYF.

The chain links TRBV5-5 to TRBJ1-4; the D gene is possibly TRBD1 (6 bases). The V gene's germline CDR1 is SGHKS and CDR2 YYEKEE (reference sequence). The V end lost 4 bases, the J end lost 4 bases, and 17 bases lay between the germline ends. This CDR3 is built from 16 residues. The CDR3 DNA reads TGTGCCAGCAGCGTCCGGGGGGGCAGAGGTAATGAAAAACTGTTTTTT. It translates to CASSVRGGRGNEKLFF.

This chain connects TRBV7-2 to TRBJ1-3; D possibly corresponds to TRBD1 (5 bases). Trimming cost V 5 bases and J 4 bases, with 9 bases left between them. Germline V CDR1 and CDR2: SGHTA, FQGNSA. This CDR3 contains 13 residues. The CDR3 nucleotides read TGTGCCAGCAGCCCTGGGGGGGGAAACACCATATATTTT. It translates to CASSPGGGNTIYF.

The chain has TRBV6-5 and TRBJ2-7; 7 bases are shared with TRBD1. Germline V gene sequence: CDR1 MNHEY, CDR2 SVGAGI. This CDR3 has 13 amino acids. Trimming took 5 bases from V and 2 from J; bases not matched to a gene: 3. The CDR3 DNA sequence: TGTGCCAGCAGTAACGGACAGGCCTACGAGCAGTACTTC. Translation: CASSNGQAYEQYF.

J is TRBJ1-3 and V is TRBV19, with unresolved D. CDR3 length equals 17 residues. The V gene's germline CDR1 is LNHDA and CDR2 SQIVND (reference sequence). V gave up 1 base and J gave up 0 bases, with 13 bases separating them. CDR3 DNA: TGTGCCAGTAGTATAGGGGCAGCTTTTTCCTCTGGAAACACCATATATTTT. Its translation: CASSIGAAFSSGNTIYF.

Comment on this clone: The germline gene is not matched at one end of the junction; a read error may be the cause. The genes are TRBV3-1 (or the pseudogene TRBV3-2) and TRBJ2-1, with TRBD2 matching over 14 bases. Germline CDR1 is LGHDT and CDR2 is YNNKEL (reference sequence). The CDR3 consists of 14 residues. The CDR3 DNA follows: TGTGCCAGCAGCCAAGGACTAGCGGGGGGGCTTTCGGTCTTC. Protein product: CASSQGLAGGLSVF.

The chain combines TRBV5-6 with TRBJ1-6; 7 bases match TRBD1. CDR1 SGHDT and CDR2 YYEEEE come from the germline V gene. This CDR3 has 16 amino acids. V lost 4 bases to trimming and J lost 1 base; unmatched junction nucleotides: 5. CDR3 sequence: CASSPVDRSYNSPLHF. CDR3 DNA: TGTGCCAGCAGCCCGGTGGACAGGTCCTATAATTCACCCCTCCACTTT.

This chain joins TRBV2 and TRBJ1-4, with a possible D match to TRBD1 (5 bases). Germline V lookup: CDR1 SNHLY, CDR2 FYNNEI. The ends were cut back, 8 bases at V and 8 bases at J, with 12 bases in the middle. The CDR3 runs to 12 residues. The CDR3 region is CASGAGWEKLFF. The DNA of the CDR3 is TGTGCCAGCGGGGCAGGGTGGGAAAAACTGTTTTTT.

This chain connects TRBV6-2 or TRBV6-3 to TRBJ2-4; D is uncertain. Germline CDR1 and CDR2: MNHEY and SVGEGT. The CDR3 has 12 residues. The V gene lost 1 base and the J gene lost 8 bases, with 6 bases spanning the gap. The CDR3 region is CASSYYGDIQYF. The CDR3 DNA is TGTGCCAGCAGTTACTACGGAGACATTCAGTACTTC.

The gene calls are TRBV5-1 and TRBJ2-1; D is unresolved. Germline CDR1 reads SGHRS; CDR2 reads YFSETQ. V lost 4 bases and J lost 4, with 6 bases in between. The CDR3 consists of 12 residues. The CDR3 coding sequence is TGCGCCAGCAGCCGCACATACAATGAGCAGTTCTTC. The encoded protein is CASSRTYNEQFF.

The V gene is TRBV7-9, the J gene TRBJ1-4, with D maybe TRBD1 (6 bases). Germline V gene sequence: CDR1 SEHNR, CDR2 FQNEAQ (reference sequence). The CDR3 is 15 amino acids. V was trimmed by 7 bases and J by 7 bases, leaving 19 bases between them. CDR3: CASNRPGQIPEKLFF. CDR3 bases: TGTGCCAGCAACCGCCCGGGACAAATTCCTGAAAAACTGTTTTTT.

The chain carries TRBV9 and TRBJ1-2; D may be TRBD1 (6 bases). V was cut by 4 bases and J by 4 bases, with 20 bases left in between. The CDR3 covers 16 residues. The germline gives CDR1 SGDLS, CDR2 YYNGEE. The CDR3 sequence: CASSQRPGAFSYGYTF. The CDR3 nucleotides read TGTGCCAGCAGCCAACGACCAGGGGCATTCAGCTATGGCTACACCTTC.

Of note for this clone: A much larger clone differs from this one at a single base, so this may be a read error. Other DNA sequences in this specimen translate into the identical CDR3. The chain joins TRBV7-6 to TRBJ2-5, with D unclear. The V end lost 4 bases, the J end lost 2 bases, and 2 bases lay between the germline ends. CDR1 SGHVS and CDR2 FNYEAQ come from the germline V gene. The CDR3 extends over 11 amino acids. The CDR3 DNA follows: TGTGCCAGCAGCTCACAAGAGACCCAGTACTTC. Amino acids: CASSSQETQYF. The variable domain in full, completed from reference TRBV7-6 and TRBJ2-5, reads GAGVSQSPRYKVTKRGQDVALRCDPISGHVSLYWYRQALGQGPEFLTYFNYEAQQDKSGLPNDRFSAERPEGSISTLTIQRTEQRDSAMYRCASSSQETQYFGPGTRLLVL.